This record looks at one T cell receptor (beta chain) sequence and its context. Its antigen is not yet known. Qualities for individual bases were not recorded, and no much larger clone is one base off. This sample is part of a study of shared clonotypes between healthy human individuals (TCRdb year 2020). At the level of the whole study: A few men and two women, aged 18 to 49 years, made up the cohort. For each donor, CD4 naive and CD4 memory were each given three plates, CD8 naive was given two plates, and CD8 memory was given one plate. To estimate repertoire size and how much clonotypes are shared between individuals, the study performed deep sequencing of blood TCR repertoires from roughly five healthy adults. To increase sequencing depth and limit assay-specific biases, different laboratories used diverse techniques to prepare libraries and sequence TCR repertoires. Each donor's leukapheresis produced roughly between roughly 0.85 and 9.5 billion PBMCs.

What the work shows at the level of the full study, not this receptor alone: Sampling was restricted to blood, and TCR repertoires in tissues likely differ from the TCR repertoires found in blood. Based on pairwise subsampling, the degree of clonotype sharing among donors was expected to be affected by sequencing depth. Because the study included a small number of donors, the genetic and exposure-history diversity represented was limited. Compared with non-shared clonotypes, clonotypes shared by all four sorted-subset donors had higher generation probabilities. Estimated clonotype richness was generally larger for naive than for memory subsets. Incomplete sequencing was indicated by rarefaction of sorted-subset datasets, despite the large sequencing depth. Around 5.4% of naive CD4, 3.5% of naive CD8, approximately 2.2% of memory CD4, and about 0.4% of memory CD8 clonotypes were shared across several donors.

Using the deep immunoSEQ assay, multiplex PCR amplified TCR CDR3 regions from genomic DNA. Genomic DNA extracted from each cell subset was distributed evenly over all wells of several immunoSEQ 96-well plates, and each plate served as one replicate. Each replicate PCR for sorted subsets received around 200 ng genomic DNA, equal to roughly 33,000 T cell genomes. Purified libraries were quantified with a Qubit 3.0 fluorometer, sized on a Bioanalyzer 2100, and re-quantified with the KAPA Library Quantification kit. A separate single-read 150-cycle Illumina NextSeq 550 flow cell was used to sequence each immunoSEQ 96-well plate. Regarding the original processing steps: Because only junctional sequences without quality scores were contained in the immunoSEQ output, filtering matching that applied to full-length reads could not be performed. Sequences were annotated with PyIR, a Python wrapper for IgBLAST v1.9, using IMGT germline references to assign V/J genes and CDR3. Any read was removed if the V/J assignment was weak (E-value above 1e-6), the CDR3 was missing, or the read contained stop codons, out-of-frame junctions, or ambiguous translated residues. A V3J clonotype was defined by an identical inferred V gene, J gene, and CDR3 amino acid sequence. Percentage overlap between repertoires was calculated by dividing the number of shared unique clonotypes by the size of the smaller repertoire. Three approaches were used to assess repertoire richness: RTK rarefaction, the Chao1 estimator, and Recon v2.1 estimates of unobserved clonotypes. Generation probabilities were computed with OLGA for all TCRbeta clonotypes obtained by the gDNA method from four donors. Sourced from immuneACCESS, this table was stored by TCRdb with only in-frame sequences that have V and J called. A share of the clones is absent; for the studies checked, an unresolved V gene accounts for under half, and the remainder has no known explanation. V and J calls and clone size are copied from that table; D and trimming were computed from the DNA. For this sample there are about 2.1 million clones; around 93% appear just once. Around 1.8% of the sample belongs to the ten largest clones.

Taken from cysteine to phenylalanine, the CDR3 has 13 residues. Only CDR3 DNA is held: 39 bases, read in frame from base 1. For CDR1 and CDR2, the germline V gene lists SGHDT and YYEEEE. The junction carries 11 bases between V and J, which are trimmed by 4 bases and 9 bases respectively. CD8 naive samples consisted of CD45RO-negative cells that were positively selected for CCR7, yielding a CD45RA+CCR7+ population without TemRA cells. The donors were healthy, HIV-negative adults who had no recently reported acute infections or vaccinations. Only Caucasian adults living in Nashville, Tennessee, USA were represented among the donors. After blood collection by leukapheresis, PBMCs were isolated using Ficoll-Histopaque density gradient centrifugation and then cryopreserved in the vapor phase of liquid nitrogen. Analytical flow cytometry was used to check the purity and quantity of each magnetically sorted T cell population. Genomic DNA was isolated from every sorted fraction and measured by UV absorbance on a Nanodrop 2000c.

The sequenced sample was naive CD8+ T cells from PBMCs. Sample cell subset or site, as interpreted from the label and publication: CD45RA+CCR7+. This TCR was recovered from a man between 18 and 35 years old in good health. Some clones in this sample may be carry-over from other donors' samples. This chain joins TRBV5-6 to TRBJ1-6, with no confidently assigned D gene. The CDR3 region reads CASSPGLLSPLHF. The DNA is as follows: TGTGCCAGCAGCCCCGGGCTTCTTTCACCCCTCCACTTT. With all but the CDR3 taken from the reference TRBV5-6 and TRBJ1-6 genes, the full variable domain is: DAGVTQSPTHLIKTRGQQVTLRCSPKSGHDTVSWYQQALGQGPQFIFQYYEEEERQRGNFPDRFSGHQFPNYSSELNVNALLLGDSALYLCASSPGLLSPLHFGNGTRLTVT.